This T cell receptor beta chain appears in the sequencing data of a study of blood T cells in healthy people across ages. Turning to the study itself: Template switching picked up about one barcoded beta molecule for each two T cells.

CDR1 and CDR2 from the germline V gene are MNHEY and SVGEGT. The CDR3 loop spans 15 amino acids. There are a few counts of this clonotype. Its antigen is as yet unknown. General study results and limits: Older age coincided with a roughly linear decline in TCR beta diversity per million T cells.

At least 5.5 micrograms of total RNA were extracted per sample. The authors ran a second PCR of 7 to 11 cycles using a sample-barcoded 5' primer and a J-beta primer mix. One entry per CDR3 protein, called by TCRdb with MiXCR from the 5' RACE reads. The sample holds around 800,000 distinct CDR3 sequences; more than 25% are singletons and the top ten take less than 3.5%. These data are also associated with another study on T cells of mothers and their children. That source reports: Thymic selection shapes TCR recombination output similarly in related and unrelated pairs.

The origin of this receptor is a boy younger than 18 in good health. This chain connects TRBV6-2 or TRBV6-3 to TRBJ2-5; D is unresolved. The DNA end favors TRBJ2-7, so the J call may be wrong. The sample was blood. The CDR3 sequence is CASSYNPSGVYEQYF. As DNA, the CDR3 is TGTGCCAGCAGTTATAATCCGTCTGGGGTTTACGAGCAGTACTTC.